Shown below are 8 T cell receptor beta chains from a single sample sequenced in a study of beta chain features in type 1 diabetes. Reverse transcription of all isolated RNA meant that expressed TCRB transcripts were sequenced. Profiling relied on immunoSEQ multiplex PCR, and the TCRdb table lists in-frame clones only, not all of them. The sample includes around 400,000 clones, about 14% of them seen just once. The sample taken for sequencing was naive CD4+ T cells from blood. The receptors shown here come from a woman aged 18-29 years in good health.

CDR3: CASSLLSGSYGYTF. CDR3 in DNA: TGTGCCAGCAGTTTATTGTCGGGATCCTATGGCTACACCTTC. The rearrangement joins TRBV28 to TRBJ1-2; the D is unclear. This CDR3 has 14 residues. CDR1 is MDHEN, CDR2 SYDVKM, per germline. V was trimmed by 1 base and J by 4 bases, leaving 10 bases between them.

This chain joins TRBV15 and TRBJ2-1, with 7 bases matching TRBD2. Germline-derived CDR1 and CDR2 are LNHNV and YYDKDF (reference sequence). This CDR3 has 15 residues. Trimming cost V 0 bases and J 9 bases; bases outside gene matches: 8. The CDR3 DNA reads TGTGCCACCAGCAGAGATACTACTAGCGTGACTGAGCAGTTCTTC. It is translated as CATSRDTTSVTEQFF.

The rearrangement uses TRBV12-5 and TRBJ2-7; 9 bases map to TRBD2. With V trimmed by 7 bases and J by 3 bases, 4 bases remained unmatched. This CDR3 comprises 13 residues. Germline CDR1 is LGHNT and CDR2 is FRNRAP. The CDR3 loop is CASAPSGIYEQYF. CDR3 bases: TGTGCTAGTGCCCCTAGCGGGATCTACGAGCAGTACTTC.

The rearrangement joins TRBV11-2 to TRBJ2-1, with 7 bases identical to TRBD1. Germline CDR1 SGHAT, CDR2 FQNNGV. With 5 bases clipped from V and 4 bases from J, the junction kept 8 bases outside the gene matches. The CDR3 extends over 15 amino acids. CDR3 region: CASSPDRARYNEQFF. CDR3 coding DNA: TGTGCCAGCAGCCCCGACAGGGCGCGGTACAATGAGCAGTTCTTC.

This chain joins TRBV30 and TRBJ2-7; 12 bases line up with TRBD2. The CDR3 contains 17 residues. The germline V gene encodes CDR1 GTSNPN and CDR2 SVGIG (reference sequence). The junction had 11 bases not matched to a gene; V was cut back by 5 bases and J by 0 bases. This CDR3 reads CAWGGGLAGRSSYEQYF. The CDR3 coding sequence is TGTGCCTGGGGGGGAGGACTAGCGGGAAGGAGCTCCTACGAGCAGTACTTC. The complete variable domain, with remaining parts taken from reference TRBV30 and TRBJ2-7, reads SQTIHQWPATLVQPVGSPLSLECTVEGTSNPNLYWYRQAAGRGLQLLFYSVGIGQISSEVPQNLSASRPQDRQFILSSKKLLLSDSGFYLCAWGGGLAGRSSYEQYFGPGTRLTVT.

The chain combines TRBV7-9 with TRBJ2-3, with TRBD2 as a possible D gene (5 bases). The V and J ends lost 8 bases and 1 base respectively, with 13 bases between them. The CDR3 is 14 residues long. Germline V lookup: CDR1 SEHNR, CDR2 FQNEAQ (reference sequence). CDR3: CASPPSLRTDTQYF. DNA for the CDR3: TGTGCCAGCCCTCCTAGCCTGCGCACAGATACGCAGTATTTT.

This clone showed up just a few times. The chain is built from TRBV28 and TRBJ2-5; D not certain. This CDR3 spans 12 amino acids. Germline V gives CDR1 MDHEN, CDR2 SYDVKM. V gave up 4 bases and J gave up 5 bases, with 8 bases separating them. In DNA, the CDR3 is TGTGCCAGCAGTTCAGGCCCGGAGACCCAGTACTTC. It is translated as CASSSGPETQYF.

This clone was observed a few times. The chain joins TRBV5-1 to TRBJ2-1; D is perhaps TRBD2 (8 bases). V was pared by 5 bases and J by 7 bases, with 19 bases between. This CDR3 is 15 amino acids long. The germline CDR1 and CDR2 sequences are SGHRS and YFSETQ. CDR3 bases: TGCGCCAGCAGTCGACAGGGACTAGTGGAGAATGAGCAGTTCTTC. It specifies CASSRQGLVENEQFF.